This T cell receptor beta chain was sequenced for a study of CD8 T cells in ankylosing spondylitis. TCRdb itself ran the 5' RACE reads through MiXCR, one entry per CDR3 protein. The table has approximately 140,000 distinct CDR3 sequences, approximately 10% seen once. Study-wide points: Significantly higher representation of disease-linked clones was reported for matched ankylosing spondylitis synovial fluid.

This clonotype was seen many times. The antigen remains unidentified. V lost 3 bases and J 7 bases, leaving 10 bases between the germline ends. Per germline, CDR1 MNHEY and CDR2 SMNVEV (reference sequence). This CDR3 is 13 amino acids long. Material: blood, either unsorted or a sorted T cell fraction (not recorded which). The receptor was derived from a male donor with ankylosing spondylitis or in good health (not recorded which). The V call is TRBV27, the J call TRBJ2-4; perhaps TRBD1 as D (5 bases). The DNA of the CDR3 is TGTGCCAGCAGTTTTGACAGTCGCAACATTCAGTACTTC. This encodes CASSFDSRNIQYF.